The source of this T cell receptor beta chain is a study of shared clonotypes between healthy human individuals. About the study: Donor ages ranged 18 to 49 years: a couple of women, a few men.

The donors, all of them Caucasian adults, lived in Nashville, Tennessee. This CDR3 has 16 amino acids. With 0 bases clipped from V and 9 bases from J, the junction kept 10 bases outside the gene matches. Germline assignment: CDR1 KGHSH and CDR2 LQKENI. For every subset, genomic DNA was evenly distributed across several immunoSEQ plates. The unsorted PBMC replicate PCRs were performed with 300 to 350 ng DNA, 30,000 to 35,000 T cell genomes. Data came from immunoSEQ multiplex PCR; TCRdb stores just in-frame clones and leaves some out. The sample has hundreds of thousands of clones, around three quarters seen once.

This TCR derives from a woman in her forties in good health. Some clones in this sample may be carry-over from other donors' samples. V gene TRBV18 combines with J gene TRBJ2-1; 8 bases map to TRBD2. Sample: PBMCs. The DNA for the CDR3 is TGTGCCAGCTCACCACCGCTGGCGGGGGGTGCGGGTGAGCAGTTCTTC. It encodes CASSPPLAGGAGEQFF. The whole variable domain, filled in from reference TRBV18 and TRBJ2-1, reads NAGVMQNPRHLVRRRGQEARLRCSPMKGHSHVYWYRQLPEEGLKFMVYLQKENIIDESGMPKERFSAEFPKEGPSILRIQQVVRGDSAAYFCASSPPLAGGAGEQFFGPGTRLTVL.